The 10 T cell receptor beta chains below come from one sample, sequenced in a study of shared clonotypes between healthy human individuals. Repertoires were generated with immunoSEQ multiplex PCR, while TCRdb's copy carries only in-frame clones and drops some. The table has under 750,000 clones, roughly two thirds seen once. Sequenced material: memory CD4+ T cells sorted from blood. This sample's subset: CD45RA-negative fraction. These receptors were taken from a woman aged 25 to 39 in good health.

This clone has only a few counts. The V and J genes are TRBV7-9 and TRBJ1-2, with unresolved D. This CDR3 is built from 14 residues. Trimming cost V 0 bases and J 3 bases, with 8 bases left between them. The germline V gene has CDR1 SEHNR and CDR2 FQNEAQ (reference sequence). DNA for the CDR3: TGTGCCAGCAGCTTAGCAGGAGGAGACTATGGCTACACCTTC. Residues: CASSLAGGDYGYTF.

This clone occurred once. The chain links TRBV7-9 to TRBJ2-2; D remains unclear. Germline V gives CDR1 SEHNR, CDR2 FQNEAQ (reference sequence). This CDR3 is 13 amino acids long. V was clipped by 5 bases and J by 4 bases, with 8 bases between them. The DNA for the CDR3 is TGTGCCAGCAGCCCTCCTCCCACCGGGGAGCTGTTTTTT. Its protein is CASSPPPTGELFF. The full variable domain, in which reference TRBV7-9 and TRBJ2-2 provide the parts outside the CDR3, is DTGVSQNPRHKITKRGQNVTFRCDPISEHNRLYWYRQTLGQGPEFLTYFQNEAQLEKSRLLSDRFSAERPKGSFSTLEIQRTEQGDSAMYLCASSPPPTGELFFGEGSRLTVL.

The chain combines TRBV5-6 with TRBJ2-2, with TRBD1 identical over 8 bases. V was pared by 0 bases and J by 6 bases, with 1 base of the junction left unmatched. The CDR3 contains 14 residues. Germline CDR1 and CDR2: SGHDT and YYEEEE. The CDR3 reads CASSLVTGAGELFF. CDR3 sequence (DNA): TGTGCCAGCAGCTTGGTGACAGGGGCCGGGGAGCTGTTTTTT.

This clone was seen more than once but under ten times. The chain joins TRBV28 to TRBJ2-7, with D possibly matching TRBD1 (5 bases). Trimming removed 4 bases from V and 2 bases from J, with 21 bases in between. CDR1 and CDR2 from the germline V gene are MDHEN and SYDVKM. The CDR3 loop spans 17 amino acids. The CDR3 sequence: CASSSPGQGDGTYEQYF. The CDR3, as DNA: TGTGCCAGCAGTTCCCCCGGCCAGGGCGACGGTACCTACGAGCAGTACTTC.

The CDR3 here is CASSPGTGRQETQYF. The CDR3 DNA sequence: TGTGCCAGCTCACCGGGGACAGGGAGGCAAGAGACCCAGTACTTC. The rearrangement joins TRBV18 to TRBJ2-5; 9 bases match TRBD1. CDR3 length: 15 residues. Germline V gene data show CDR1 as KGHSH and CDR2 as LQKENI. The V segment lost 3 bases and the J segment 2 bases; nucleotides outside the gene matches: 4.

The CDR3 region is CASSLGGGTADTQYF. As DNA, the CDR3 is TGTGCCAGCAGCTTAGGTGGGGGAACGGCAGATACGCAGTATTTT. The V gene is TRBV11-2, the J gene TRBJ2-3; D may match TRBD1 or TRBD2 (5 bases each). The V gene's germline CDR1 is SGHAT and CDR2 FQNNGV. V lost 1 base and J lost 4, with 12 bases in between. The CDR3 contains 15 residues.

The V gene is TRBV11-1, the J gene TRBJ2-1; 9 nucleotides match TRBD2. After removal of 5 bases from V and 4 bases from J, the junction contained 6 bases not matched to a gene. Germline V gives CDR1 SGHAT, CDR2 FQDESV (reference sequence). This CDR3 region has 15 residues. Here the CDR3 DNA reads TGTGCCAGCAGCCCTCGACTAGCGGCTTACAATGAGCAGTTCTTC. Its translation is CASSPRLAAYNEQFF.

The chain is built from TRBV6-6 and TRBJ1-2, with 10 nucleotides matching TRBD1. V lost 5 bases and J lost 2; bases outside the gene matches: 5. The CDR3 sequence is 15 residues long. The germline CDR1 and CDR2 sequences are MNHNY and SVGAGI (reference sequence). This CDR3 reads CASSRQGADNYGYTF. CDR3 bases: TGTGCCAGCAGTCGACAGGGGGCGGACAACTATGGCTACACCTTC.

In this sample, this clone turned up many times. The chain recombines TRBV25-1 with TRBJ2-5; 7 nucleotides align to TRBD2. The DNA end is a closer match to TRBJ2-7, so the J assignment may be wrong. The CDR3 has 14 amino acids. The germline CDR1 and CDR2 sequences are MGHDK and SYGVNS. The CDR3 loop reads CASSRAGSSYEQYF. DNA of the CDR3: TGTGCCAGCAGTAGAGCGGGGAGCTCCTACGAGCAGTACTTC.

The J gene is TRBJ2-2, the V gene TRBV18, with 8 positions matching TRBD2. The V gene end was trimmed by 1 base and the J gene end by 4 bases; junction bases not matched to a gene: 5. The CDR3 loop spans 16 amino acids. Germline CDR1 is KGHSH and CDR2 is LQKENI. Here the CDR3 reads CASSPQGLAGTGELFF. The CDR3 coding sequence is TGTGCCAGCTCACCACAGGGTCTAGCGGGCACCGGGGAGCTGTTTTTT.